Below are 23 T cell receptor beta chains sequenced from a single sample in a study of monozygotic twins with inflammatory bowel disease. TCRdb re-called the 5' RACE reads and catalogs CDR3 proteins one per entry, DNA excluded. In total, the table holds 210,000 or so distinct CDR3 sequences. Sequencing was performed on blood. The source is a human donor with ulcerative colitis or Crohn's disease, or a healthy co-twin of an affected twin (not recorded which).

This chain uses TRBV20-1 with TRBJ2-5; as DNA is missing, the TRBD2 call by TCRdb cannot be tested. The CDR3 length is 19 residues. Germline V CDR1 and CDR2: DFQATT, SNEGSKA (reference sequence). The CDR3 region is CSARDPLTSGGPTQETQYF.

The gene calls are TRBV15 and TRBJ1-1; without DNA, the TCRdb call of TRBD1 cannot be checked. The CDR3 has 16 amino acids. Germline assignment: CDR1 LNHNV and CDR2 YYDKDF (reference sequence). Here the CDR3 reads CATSRLTGTVNTEAFF.

J is TRBJ2-3 and V is TRBV7-7; TCRdb names TRBD1, which stays unverified in the absence of DNA. Germline V lookup: CDR1 SSHAT, CDR2 FNYEAQ (reference sequence). The CDR3 is 11 residues long. CDR3 in amino acids: CAVNRGATQYF.

The CDR3 loop is CASSQDWERQETQYF. This chain connects TRBV14 to TRBJ2-5; TCRdb's D call of TRBD2 is untestable without DNA. The length of the CDR3 is 15 residues. Germline V gene lookup returns CDR1 SGHDN and CDR2 FVKESK.

The chain carries TRBV4-2 and TRBJ1-3; TCRdb picks TRBD1, but there is no DNA to check that call. CDR3 length: 14 residues. In germline, CDR1 is LGHNA, CDR2 YNFKEQ. The CDR3 sequence: CASRATVSGNTIYF.

This sequence joins TRBV5-5 and TRBJ1-2. This CDR3 region has 15 residues. Germline CDR1 SGHKS, CDR2 YYEKEE (reference sequence). CDR3 protein: CASSPWEGGRYGYTF.

The CDR3 reads CASRSGRAGDEQFF. The J gene is TRBJ2-1, the V gene TRBV6-6; TCRdb calls TRBD2, which cannot be checked without DNA. The CDR3 loop spans 14 amino acids. Germline values: CDR1 MNHNY, CDR2 SVGAGI (reference sequence).

CDR3 sequence reads: CASSGGVEYGYTF. This chain connects TRBV5-1 to TRBJ1-2; TCRdb picks TRBD1, but there is no DNA to check that call. CDR3 length: 13 residues. The germline V gene has CDR1 SGHRS and CDR2 YFSETQ.

The rearrangement links TRBV2 to TRBJ1-5; the D call of TRBD1 rests on TCRdb alone, since no DNA is present to check it. CDR3 length equals 14 residues. The germline gives CDR1 SNHLY, CDR2 FYNNEI. This CDR3 reads CASSDQGAGQPQHF.

The chain is built from TRBV5-6 and TRBJ2-1; TCRdb designates TRBD1, a call that cannot be tested without DNA. CDR3 length: 16 amino acids. Germline CDR1 SGHDT, CDR2 YYEEEE. This CDR3 is CASSLGSSHSYNEQFF.

The rearrangement links TRBV27 to TRBJ2-3. Germline loops: CDR1 MNHEY, CDR2 SMNVEV (reference sequence). The CDR3 consists of 14 residues. The chain's CDR3 is CASSFLLSTDTQYF.

This sequence joins TRBV28 and TRBJ2-2; TCRdb calls TRBD1, which cannot be checked without DNA. The CDR3 consists of 14 residues. Per germline, CDR1 MDHEN and CDR2 SYDVKM. The CDR3 is CATLGLPNTGELFF.

This chain connects TRBV11-2 to TRBJ1-6; TCRdb names TRBD1, which stays unverified in the absence of DNA. CDR1 is SGHAT, CDR2 FQNNGV, per germline. The CDR3 extends over 15 amino acids. CDR3 protein: CASSLGGQGSSPLHF.

This sequence joins TRBV28 and TRBJ1-5; checking the TCRdb D call of TRBD1 is not possible without DNA. Germline V gives CDR1 MDHEN, CDR2 SYDVKM. This CDR3 region has 14 residues. This chain's CDR3 is CASSSTASNQPQHF.

This chain links TRBV27 with TRBJ2-3; TCRdb selects TRBD1, and the lack of DNA leaves this call unchecked. Per the germline V gene, CDR1 is MNHEY and CDR2 is SMNVEV (reference sequence). The CDR3 is made up of 13 amino acids. The CDR3 loop is CASSFIGADTQYF.

V and J are TRBV5-4 and TRBJ2-2; TCRdb indicates TRBD2, and absent DNA this call remains unverified. The CDR3 is 17 amino acids. The germline V gene has CDR1 SGHNT and CDR2 YYREEE (reference sequence). CDR3 residues: CASSLLRTSGSIGELFF.

The rearrangement uses TRBV19 and TRBJ2-1; the D call of TRBD2 rests on TCRdb alone, since no DNA is present to check it. Germline-derived CDR1 and CDR2 are LNHDA and SQIVND (reference sequence). This CDR3 has 14 residues. The CDR3 protein is CAISSGLAGGEQFF.

The chain carries TRBV28 and TRBJ1-1; TCRdb selects TRBD1, and the lack of DNA leaves this call unchecked. The CDR3 runs to 18 residues. From germline, CDR1 is MDHEN and CDR2 SYDVKM. The CDR3 region is CASTTPAGTGPMNTEAFF.

The J gene is TRBJ2-3, the V gene TRBV14; no DNA is available, so the TRBD2 call from TCRdb remains unchecked. The CDR3 has 15 residues. Germline CDR1 reads SGHDN; CDR2 reads FVKESK. The CDR3: CASSPRGSSTDTQYF.

The chain has TRBV5-6 and TRBJ1-2. The germline gives CDR1 SGHDT, CDR2 YYEEEE. The length of the CDR3 is 12 residues. The chain's CDR3 is CASSLLNYGYTF.

The chain recombines TRBV20-1 with TRBJ2-7; TCRdb's D gene call, TRBD1, goes unchecked for lack of DNA. The CDR3 is 14 residues long. Germline V gene lookup returns CDR1 DFQATT and CDR2 SNEGSKA (reference sequence). The CDR3 spells CSADGQGLTYEQYF.

The CDR3 loop is CASKQGSNTEAFF. This sequence joins TRBV5-1 and TRBJ1-1; TCRdb calls TRBD1, which cannot be checked without DNA. The V gene's germline CDR1 is SGHRS and CDR2 YFSETQ. The CDR3 totals 13 residues.

The V gene is TRBV29-1, the J gene TRBJ1-4; TCRdb selects TRBD1, and the lack of DNA leaves this call unchecked. Germline V lookup: CDR1 SQVTM, CDR2 ANQGSEA. The CDR3 covers 13 residues. CDR3 residues: CSAGTGYNEKLFF.